Many counts were recorded for the clone carrying this T cell receptor beta chain. TCRdb reprocessed the reads via MiXCR and lists one record per CDR3 protein. Altogether about 490,000 distinct CDR3 sequences are present, approximately 17% being singletons, with the ten largest covering 24%. This specimen belongs to a study of T cell repertoires in cytomegalovirus infection. J gave up 7 bases and V 4 bases, and 4 bases lay outside the gene matches. CDR1 MNHEY and CDR2 SVGAGI come from the germline V gene. The CDR3 spans 14 residues. Sequencing was carried out using CD8+ T cells from PBMCs. The chain uses TRBV6-5 and TRBJ2-1, with 10 bases aligning to TRBD1. The origin of this receptor is a human donor in good health (CMV status not recorded). Some clones in this sample may be carry-over from other donors' samples. This CDR3 reads CASSSWTGGNEQFF. DNA for the CDR3: TGTGCCAGCAGTTCTTGGACAGGGGGTAATGAGCAGTTCTTC.